This record looks at one TCR beta chain sequence and its context. Its antigen is unknown. No clone much larger than this one lies a single base away; base qualities are absent. This sample was included in a study of T cell responses to AZD1222 COVID-19 vaccine (dated by TCRdb to about 2021). Some background on the complete study: AZD1222 recipients whose second dose came at about 4 weeks and those whose second dose came at about 12 weeks were combined into one group, since spike-specific TCR depth and breadth did not differ between the two schedules. A total of over 230 trial participants underwent TCR sequencing, of whom 200 to 220 had received two doses of AZD1222 and around 25 had received two doses of the MenACWY control vaccine. Trial participants were enrolled by age into 18-55, 56-69 and 70-plus year subgroups, with around 150, 28 and 57 TCR-sequenced participants respectively.

Findings and caveats that apply to the study as a whole: In the small 56-69-year group, the increase in depth fell short of significance, most likely because of low power. Epitopes outside the regions mutated in the B.1.351 and B.1.1.7 variants were reportedly recognized by nearly half of the unique spike-specific TCRs. Only five to seven AZD1222 recipients were SARS-CoV-2 seropositive at baseline, limiting conclusions about previously exposed vaccinees. A significant rise in spike-specific TCR breadth and depth was observed after two AZD1222 doses relative to day 0 and relative to MenACWY recipients. Most participants were white British and females outnumbered males, and the authors suggested that clonal diversity may have been underestimated. No day 14 peak-response samples were available, so repertoires were characterized only after the peak T cell response. The vaccine-associated CD4 TCRs covered the entire spike protein, and the dominant responses fell in regions 160-218 and 743-854.

From the cysteine through the phenylalanine, the CDR3 covers 13 amino acids. The CDR3 DNA has 39 bases and is translated from base 1. V and J are truncated by 6 bases and 4 bases respectively, leaving an intervening sequence of 12 bases. The CDR3 regions of human TCRbeta chains were analyzed by immunosequencing. The paper's data handling went like this. Repertoire TCRs were matched against a reference library of SARS-CoV-2-specific TCRs generated with the MIRA antigen-specificity platform. Breadth meant the fraction of unique TCRs that were SARS-CoV-2-associated, whereas depth meant the fraction of total T cells that were SARS-CoV-2-associated. Using the MIRA data, each spike-specific TCR was mapped to the spike region that the TCR reacts to and placed in a CD4 or CD8 class. Log10-transformed breadth and depth values were compared by one-way ANOVA with Sidak's multiple comparisons tests. TCRdb holds this immuneACCESS table with in-frame rearrangements only. Some clones are missing; in checked studies, unresolved V genes explain under half, and the rest has no known cause. V, J and clone size are taken as reported in that table, and D and trimming were inferred from the DNA itself. The sample table holds about 150,000 clones, of which 90% were seen once. 1.5% to 2% of the sample rests with the top ten.

The time point label for this specimen denotes: baseline before first vaccination. Samples from vaccinated people were obtained from the UK trials COV001 and COV002, which included a single-blind randomized controlled phase 2/3 trial of AZD1222 (ChAdOx1 nCoV-19) in healthy adults. For TCRbeta chain sequencing, PBMC samples from trial participants were taken at day 0 and at day 28 after the second dose. The receptor comes from an adult in good health. This chain is built from TRBV12-3 or TRBV12-4 and TRBJ1-2; TRBD1 could be the D gene, as 6 bases match. The input for sequencing was peripheral blood, taken on day 0 of AZD1222 vaccination. The CDR3 protein sequence reads: CASRGMDSYGYTF. Read as DNA, the sequence is TGTGCCAGCAGGGGAATGGACAGCTATGGCTACACCTTC.